This TCR beta chain was obtained from a study of radiotherapy plus CTLA-4 blockade in lung cancer (dated 2018 in TCRdb). About the study as a whole: Among enrolled patients, under 20% had an objective response and 25% to 35% reached disease control.

The study tested focal radiation therapy combined with CTLA-4 blockade (ipilimumab) in patients with chemo-refractory metastatic non-small-cell lung cancer. Results the study describes overall, beyond this receptor: After treatment with radiotherapy and ipilimumab, TCR clones that originated in tumors expanded in peripheral blood. Early dynamic changes in blood T cell clones, together with increased serum interferon-beta after radiation, were reported as the strongest predictors of response.

Library preparation was by the immunoSEQ multiplex PCR assay. TCRdb stores this immuneACCESS table with in-frame sequences only. Part of the clones is absent; in the studies checked, under half of the shortfall reflects unresolved V genes, and no reason is known for the rest. The sample yields approximately 94,000 clones; roughly 80% were counted once. Together, the top ten hold roughly a quarter of the sample. CDR1 and CDR2 are drawn from the germline V gene: MNHNS, SASEGT. V gives up 5 bases and J gives up 3 bases, and the segment between their germline ends measures 12 bases. Its CDR3 holds 14 amino acids, cysteine through phenylalanine. Only the CDR3 part of the read is kept: 42 bases, read in frame from the first base. The table lists this clone with a few counts. Its antigen remains undetermined. The record has no base qualities; no much larger clone is one base away.

This sequence originates from a human donor with non-small cell lung cancer that progressed on radiotherapy plus ipilimumab. The chain was built from TRBV6-1 and TRBJ2-3; the D gene is not confidently resolved. This specimen consisted of peripheral blood, obtained from a patient treated with radiotherapy plus ipilimumab. The DNA sequence follows: TGTGCCAGCAGTAGGACCTCAGTTACAGATACGCAGTATTTT. The translation is CASSRTSVTDTQYF.